This TCR beta chain was recorded in a study of cytomegalovirus exposure and HLA in healthy donors. Trimming removed 6 bases at V and 8 bases at J, with 11 bases between. CDR3 length: 12 amino acids. Germline CDR1 MNHNY, CDR2 SVGAGI (reference sequence). PCR was performed using 60 Vbeta and 13 Jbeta primers. Method: immunoSEQ multiplex PCR; TCRdb's copy keeps in-frame clones and lacks some. The sample yields more than 95,000 clones, around a tenth seen once. Sequencing used PBMCs. This TCR was sampled from a young man in good health and CMV-seronegative. The V and J genes are TRBV6-6 and TRBJ2-1, with D possibly TRBD2 on 6 matching bases. The CDR3 loop is CASRDYPDEQFF. In nucleotides, the CDR3 is TGTGCCAGCAGGGACTACCCGGATGAGCAGTTCTTC.